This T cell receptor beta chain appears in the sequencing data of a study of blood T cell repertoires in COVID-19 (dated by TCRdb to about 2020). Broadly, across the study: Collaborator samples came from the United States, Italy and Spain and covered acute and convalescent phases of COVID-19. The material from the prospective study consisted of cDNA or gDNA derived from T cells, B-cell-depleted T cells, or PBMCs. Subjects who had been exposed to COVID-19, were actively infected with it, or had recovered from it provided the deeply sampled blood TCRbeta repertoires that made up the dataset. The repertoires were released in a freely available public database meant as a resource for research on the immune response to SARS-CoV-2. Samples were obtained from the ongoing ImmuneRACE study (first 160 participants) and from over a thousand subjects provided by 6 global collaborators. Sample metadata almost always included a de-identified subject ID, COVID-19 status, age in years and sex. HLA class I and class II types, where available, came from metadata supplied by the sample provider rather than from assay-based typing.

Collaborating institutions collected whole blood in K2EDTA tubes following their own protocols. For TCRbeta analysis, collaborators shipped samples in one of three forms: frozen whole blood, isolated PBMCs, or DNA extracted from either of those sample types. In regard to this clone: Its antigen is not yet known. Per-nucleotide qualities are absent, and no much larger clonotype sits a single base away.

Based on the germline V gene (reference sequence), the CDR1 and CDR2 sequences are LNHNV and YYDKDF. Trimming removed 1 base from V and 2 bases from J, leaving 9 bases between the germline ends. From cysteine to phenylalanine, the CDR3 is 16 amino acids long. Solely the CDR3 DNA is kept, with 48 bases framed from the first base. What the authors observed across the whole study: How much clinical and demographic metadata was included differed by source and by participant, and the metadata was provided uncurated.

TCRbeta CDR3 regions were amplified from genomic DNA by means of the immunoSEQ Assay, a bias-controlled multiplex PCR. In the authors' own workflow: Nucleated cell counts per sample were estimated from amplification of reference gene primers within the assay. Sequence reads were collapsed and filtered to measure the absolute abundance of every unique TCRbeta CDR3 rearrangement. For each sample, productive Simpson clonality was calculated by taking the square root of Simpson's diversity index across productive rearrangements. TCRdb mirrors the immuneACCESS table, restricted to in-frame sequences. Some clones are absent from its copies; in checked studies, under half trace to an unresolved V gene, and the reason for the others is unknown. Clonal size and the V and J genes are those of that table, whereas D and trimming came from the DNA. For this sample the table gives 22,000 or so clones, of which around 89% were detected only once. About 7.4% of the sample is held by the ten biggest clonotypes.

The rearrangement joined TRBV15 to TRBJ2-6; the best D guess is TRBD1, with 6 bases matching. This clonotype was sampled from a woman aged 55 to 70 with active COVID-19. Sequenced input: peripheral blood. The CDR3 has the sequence CATSRGTGTGANVLTF. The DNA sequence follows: TGTGCCACCAGCAGAGGTACAGGGACTGGGGCCAACGTCCTGACTTTC. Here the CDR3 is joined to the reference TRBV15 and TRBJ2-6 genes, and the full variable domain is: DAMVIQNPRYQVTQFGKPVTLSCSQTLNHNVMYWYQQKSSQAPKLLFHYYDKDFNNEADTPDNFQSRRPNTSFCFLDIRSPGLGDTAMYLCATSRGTGTGANVLTFGAGSRLTVL.